The 2 T cell receptor beta chains given below trace back to one sample, sequenced in a study of T cells after yellow fever vaccination. TCRdb re-called the 5' RACE reads with MiXCR, one entry per CDR3 protein. The sample yields some 340,000 distinct CDR3 sequences, around 10% seen once. The sample was CD4+ T cells sorted from PBMCs, taken 45 days after the yellow fever booster vaccination. Every receptor here comes from a man aged 18 to 29 who received the YFV17D yellow fever vaccine.

The chain uses TRBV7-2 and TRBJ1-2; 7 bases map to TRBD1. This CDR3 contains 14 residues. The V gene's germline CDR1 is SGHTA and CDR2 FQGNSA. Losses at the gene ends were 4 bases for V and 5 bases for J; bases not matched to a gene: 7. The DNA for the CDR3 is TGTGCCAGCAGCTCTTACAGGGGTAAATATGGCTACACCTTC. This gives the protein CASSSYRGKYGYTF.

This clonotype was counted many times. This chain uses TRBV6-6 with TRBJ2-7, with D maybe TRBD1 (5 bases). The germline gives CDR1 MNHNY, CDR2 SVGAGI (reference sequence). The CDR3 runs to 14 residues. Trimming took off 0 bases at V and 6 bases at J, with 12 bases between the two ends. The CDR3 is CASSYSQGPGEQYV. Written as DNA, the CDR3 is TGTGCCAGCAGTTACTCTCAGGGCCCGGGCGAGCAGTACGTC.